This TCR beta chain was sequenced for a study of blood T cell repertoires in COVID-19. Study details: Samples taken during acute and convalescent COVID-19 were collected in the United States, Italy and Spain.

V gave up 1 base and J gave up 4 bases; unmatched junction bases: 9. CDR3 length equals 16 residues. Germline-derived CDR1 and CDR2 are LGHNA and YSLEER. In the authors' workflow: Amplification with reference gene primers provided the estimates of nucleated cell counts. The protocol was immunoSEQ multiplex PCR, while the TCRdb copy is restricted to in-frame clones and leaves out a portion. The DNA was the basis for D and trimming; V, J and clone size are from that table. The sample shows under 350,000 clones, around nine tenths of them seen only once. The sample consisted of peripheral blood. This chain connects TRBV4-3 to TRBJ1-1; 7 bases match TRBD1. This sequence was found in a man in his 70s with acute or convalescent COVID-19. CDR3 coding DNA: TGCGCCAGCAGCCAAGTAGGGGGCACCCTGGGCACTGAAGCTTTCTTT. As protein: CASSQVGGTLGTEAFF.